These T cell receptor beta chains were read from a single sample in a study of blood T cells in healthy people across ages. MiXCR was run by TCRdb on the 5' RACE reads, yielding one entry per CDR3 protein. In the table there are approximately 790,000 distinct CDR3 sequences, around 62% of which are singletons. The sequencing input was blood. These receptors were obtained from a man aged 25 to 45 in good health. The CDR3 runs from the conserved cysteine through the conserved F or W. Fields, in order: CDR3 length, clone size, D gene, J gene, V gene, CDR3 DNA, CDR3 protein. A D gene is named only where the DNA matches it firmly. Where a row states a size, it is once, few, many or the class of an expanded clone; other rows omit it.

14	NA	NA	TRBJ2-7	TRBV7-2	TGTGCCAGCAGCGTCCGATCCAGCTCCTACGAGCAGTACTTC	CASSVRSSSYEQYF
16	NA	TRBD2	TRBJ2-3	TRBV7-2	TGTGCCAGCAGCTTAGGTCTACTAGCGGGTACAGATACGCAGTATTTT	CASSLGLLAGTDTQYF
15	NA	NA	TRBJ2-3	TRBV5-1	TGCGCCAGCGCTAATGGGGGACCTAGCACAGATACGCAGTATTTT	CASANGGPSTDTQYF
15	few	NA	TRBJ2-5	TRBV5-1	TGCGCCAGCAGCTTGGGACCGACAGAGCAAGAGACCCAGTACTTC	CASSLGPTEQETQYF
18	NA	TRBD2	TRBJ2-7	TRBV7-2	TGTGCCAGCAGACTCCGACTAGCGGGCGGGGGCACCTACAATGAGCAGTACTTC	CASRLRLAGGGTYNEQYF
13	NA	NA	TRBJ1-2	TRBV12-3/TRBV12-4	TGTGCCGGCAGCAGGGACGTATACTATGGCTACACCTTC	CAGSRDVYYGYTF
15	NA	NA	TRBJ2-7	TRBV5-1	TGCGCCAGCAGCTTGGAGGCAGGGGTTACCTACGAGCAGTACTTC	CASSLEAGVTYEQYF
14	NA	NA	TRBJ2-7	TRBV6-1	TGTGCCAGCAGTCAACCTGGGGGTACCTACGAGCAGTACTTC	CASSQPGGTYEQYF
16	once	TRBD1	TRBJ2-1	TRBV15	TGTGCCACCAGCAGAACCCGGGACAGGGGAGCAAATGAGCAGTTCTTC	CATSRTRDRGANEQFF
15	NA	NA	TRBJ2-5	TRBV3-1	TGTGCCAGCAGCCAAGTTGCGGGGGCCTCATGGGCCCAGTACTTC	CASSQVAGASWAQYF
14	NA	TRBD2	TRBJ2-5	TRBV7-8	TGTGCCAGCAGCTTATTTAGGACTAGCGGGGGGCAGTACTTC	CASSLFRTSGGQYF
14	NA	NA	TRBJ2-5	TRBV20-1	TGCAGTGCTAGAGATAGGGGCGTTGTGGAGACCCAGTACTTC	CSARDRGVVETQYF
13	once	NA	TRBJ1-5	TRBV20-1	TGCAGTGCCGAGGGGGAGACCAATCAGCCCCAGCATTTT	CSAEGETNQPQHF
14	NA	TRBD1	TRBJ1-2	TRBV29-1	TGCAGCGTTGAGGACAGGGAGGAAGACTATGGCTACACCTTC	CSVEDREEDYGYTF
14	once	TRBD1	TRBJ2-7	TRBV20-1	TGCAGTGCTTCTATGCAGGGGGCGTTAGACGAGCAGTACTTC	CSASMQGALDEQYF
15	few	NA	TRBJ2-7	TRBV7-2	TGTGCCAGCAGCACAGAACAGGGATTTTTGCGAGAGCAGTACTTC	CASSTEQGFLREQYF
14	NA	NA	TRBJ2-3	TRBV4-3	TGCGCCAGCAGCCTGGGGGTCGGCACAGATACGCAGTATTTT	CASSLGVGTDTQYF
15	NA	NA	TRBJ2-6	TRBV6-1	TGTGCCAGCAGTGGACAGGTATCTGGGGCCAACGTCCTGACTTTC	CASSGQVSGANVLTF
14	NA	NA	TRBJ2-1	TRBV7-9	TGTGCCAGCACGTCGGTGAGCTCCTACAATGAGCAGTTCTTC	CASTSVSSYNEQFF
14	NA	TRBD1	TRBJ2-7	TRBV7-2	TGTACCAGCAGCCGGGACAGGACCTCCTACGAGCAGTACTTC	CTSSRDRTSYEQYF
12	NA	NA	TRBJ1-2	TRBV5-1	TGCGCCAGCAGCGCCTCTGCAGAGGGCTACACCTTC	CASSASAEGYTF
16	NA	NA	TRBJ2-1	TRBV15	TGTGCCACCAGCAGGCCCTCCAATGCAGCACCCGGGGAGCAGTTCTTC	CATSRPSNAAPGEQFF
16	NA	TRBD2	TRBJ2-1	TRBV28	TGTGCCAGCAGTTTAAGTGCAGCGGGGAGTATCAATGAGCAGTTCTTC	CASSLSAAGSINEQFF
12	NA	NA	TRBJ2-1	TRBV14	TGTGCCAGCAGTTGGGGAGGAGCGGGGCAGTTCTTC	CASSWGGAGQFF
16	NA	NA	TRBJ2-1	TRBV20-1	TGCAGTGCTAGACGCCGGGGACTCTTCGTCCACAATGAGCAGTTCTTC	CSARRRGLFVHNEQFF
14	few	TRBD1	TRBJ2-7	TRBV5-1	TGCGCCAGCAGCTTTACAGGGGCAGGCTACGAGCAGTACTTC	CASSFTGAGYEQYF
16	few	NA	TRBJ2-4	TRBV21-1	TGTGCCAGCAGCAAAGAGGCAGGGGAGGCCAAAAACATTCAGTACTTC	CASSKEAGEAKNIQYF
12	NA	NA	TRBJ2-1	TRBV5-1	TGCGCCAGCAGCTCCCCCCCCGATGAGCAGTTCTTC	CASSSPPDEQFF
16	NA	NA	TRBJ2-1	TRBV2	TGTGCCAGCAGTGGGGCAACGTTCCTGCCCTACAATGAGCAGTTCTTC	CASSGATFLPYNEQFF
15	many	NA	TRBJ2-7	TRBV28	TGTGCCAGCAGTTTTGTGTCTGGCAGTATATACGAGCAGTACTTC	CASSFVSGSIYEQYF
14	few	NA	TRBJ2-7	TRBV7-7	TGTGCCAGCAGCGGCGGACAGAGCCTCTACGAGCAGTACTTC	CASSGGQSLYEQYF
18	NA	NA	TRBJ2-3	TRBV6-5	TGTGCCAGCAGTTACTCCCAGACCGGACGAACTAGCACAGATACGCAGTATTTT	CASSYSQTGRTSTDTQYF
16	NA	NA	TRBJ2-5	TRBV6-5	TGTGCCAGCAGTTACTCGGTTAGCCCAGGGCCAGAGGCCCAGTACTTC	CASSYSVSPGPEAQYF
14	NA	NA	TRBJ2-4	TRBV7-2	TGTGCCAGCAGCTATGCAGGGGCCGGGAACATTCAGTACTTC	CASSYAGAGNIQYF
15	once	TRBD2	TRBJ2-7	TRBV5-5	TGTGCCAGCAGCTTGGCTAGCGGACACTACAATGAGCAGTACTTC	CASSLASGHYNEQYF
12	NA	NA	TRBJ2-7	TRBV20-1	TGCAGTGCTAGACTAGCGCAGTACGAGCAGTACTTC	CSARLAQYEQYF
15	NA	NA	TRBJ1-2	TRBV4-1	TGCGCCAGCAGCCAATTGAGAGTCAGGGACTATGGCTATACCTTC	CASSQLRVRDYGYTF
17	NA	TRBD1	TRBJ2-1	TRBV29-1	TGCAGCGTTCCCCCGAAGGGTAAGGGACAGGGGGCTGATGAGCAGTTCTTC	CSVPPKGKGQGADEQFF
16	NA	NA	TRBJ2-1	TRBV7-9	TGTGCCAGCAGCTTAGTACCCTCAACAGACTACAATGAGCAGTTCTTC	CASSLVPSTDYNEQFF
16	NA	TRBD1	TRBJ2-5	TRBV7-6	TGTGCCAGCAGCTCCCGGACAGGGAACGTTAGAAAGACCCAGTACTTC	CASSSRTGNVRKTQYF
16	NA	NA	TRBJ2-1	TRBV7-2	TGTGCCAGCAGCTTATATGTCAGGCCGGGCGTCGATGAGCAGTTCTTC	CASSLYVRPGVDEQFF
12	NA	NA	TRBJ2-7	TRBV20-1	TGCAGTGCTAGGGGGGACGGAAACGAGCAGTACTTC	CSARGDGNEQYF